The entry below gives a single TCR beta chain sequence along with its context. Produced via immunoSEQ multiplex PCR; TCRdb's table is partial and in-frame only. The sample shows roughly 230,000 clones, more than 70% of them seen only once. This sample was included in a study of blood T cell repertoires in COVID-19. The CDR3 length is 14 residues. Germline V gives CDR1 SGHTA, CDR2 FQGNSA. V was cut by 5 bases and J by 2 bases, with 13 bases left in between. Source material: peripheral blood. This clonotype was sampled from a woman aged 80 or older with acute or convalescent COVID-19. This sequence joins TRBV7-2 and TRBJ2-7, with D unclear. The CDR3 is CASSPQAATYEQYF. The CDR3, as DNA: TGTGCCAGCAGCCCCCAGGCAGCTACCTACGAGCAGTACTTC.